This T cell receptor beta chain derives from a study of early stage breast cancer tumors. Study as a whole: About 70% of the 16 invasive tumors were ER+, PR+ and HER2-. Study-level points and caveats: Compared with adjacent normal breast, tumors showed about 2.4-fold denser, more clonal T cells.

Libraries were prepared by immunoSEQ multiplex PCR; TCRdb keeps only in-frame clonotypes and omits some of them. The sample includes 45,000 to 50,000 clones, approximately 80% of them seen just once. As regards this clone: The antigen is not known.

Unmatched junction bases numbered 8, after V lost 5 bases and J lost 0 bases. The CDR3 has 16 amino acids. The germline gives CDR1 PRHDT, CDR2 FYEKMQ (reference sequence). This clonotype originated in a person aged 45 to 60 with breast cancer. What was sequenced was blood. The chain joins TRBV13 to TRBJ1-2, with 8 bases fitting TRBD1. CDR3 sequence reads: CASSHRGFEANYGYTF. For the CDR3, the DNA is TGTGCCAGCAGCCACAGGGGGTTCGAAGCTAACTATGGCTACACCTTC.